This TCR beta chain was found in a study of cytomegalovirus exposure and HLA in healthy donors. Study results and caveats: Cytomegalovirus association was listed for approximately 160 TCR beta chains. Published work reported that the classifier diagnosed cytomegalovirus status with high specificity and sensitivity.

It was the approximately 120-subject validation cohort, separate from the roughly 700-subject first cohort, to which the donors belonged. TCRdb's copy holds only in-frame clones and misses some; the assay was immunoSEQ multiplex PCR. The sample carries roughly 200,000 clones, around nine tenths recorded once. With V trimmed by 6 bases and J by 5 bases, 8 bases remained unmatched. CDR3 size: 15 residues. Germline loops: CDR1 LNHDA, CDR2 SQIVND (reference sequence). Comment on this clone: Antigen unknown.

This TCR derives from a man aged 25-45 years in good health and CMV-seropositive. The sequencing sample was made of PBMCs. This rearrangement joins TRBV19 to TRBJ2-7; 12 bases align to TRBD1. CDR3 nucleotides: TGTGCCAGTAGCAACTTTCGGGACAGGGGGCACGAGCAGTACTTC. This encodes CASSNFRDRGHEQYF.